The clone carrying this T cell receptor (beta chain) was picked up one time. Its antigen is as yet unknown. The assay was immunoSEQ multiplex PCR, and TCRdb's table has in-frame clones only and misses some. Here the sample spans tens of thousands of clones, roughly 94% being singletons. A roughly 120-subject validation cohort, separate from the approximately 670-subject first cohort, supplied the donors. This record comes from a study of cytomegalovirus exposure and HLA in healthy donors. At the level of the study: Later analysis reported that the approximately 120 validation repertoires shared the platform of the roughly 680 first-cohort repertoires. Overall study results and limits: A list of 150 or so TCR beta chains associated with cytomegalovirus was given.

The CDR3 runs 16 residues. The germline gives CDR1 SEHNR, CDR2 FQNEAQ (reference sequence). Germline trimming cut 0 bases from V and 4 bases from J; bases unmatched to any gene: 5. Material: PBMCs. The receptor comes from a woman aged 18-30 years in good health and CMV-seropositive. The chain carries TRBV7-9 and TRBJ2-3, with 9 bases lining up with TRBD2. CDR3 sequence: CASSLARAGGADTQYF. CDR3 nucleotide sequence: TGTGCCAGCAGCTTAGCTCGGGCGGGAGGGGCAGATACGCAGTATTTT.